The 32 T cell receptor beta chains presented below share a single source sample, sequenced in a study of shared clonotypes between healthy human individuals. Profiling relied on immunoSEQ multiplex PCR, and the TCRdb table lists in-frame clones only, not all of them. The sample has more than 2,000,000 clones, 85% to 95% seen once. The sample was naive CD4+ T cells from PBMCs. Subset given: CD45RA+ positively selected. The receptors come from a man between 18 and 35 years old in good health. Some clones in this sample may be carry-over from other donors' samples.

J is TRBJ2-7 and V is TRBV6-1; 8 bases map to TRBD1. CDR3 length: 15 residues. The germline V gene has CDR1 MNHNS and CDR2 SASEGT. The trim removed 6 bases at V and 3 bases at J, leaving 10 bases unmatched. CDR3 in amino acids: CASSYQPGQGYEQYF. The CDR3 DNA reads TGTGCCAGCAGCTACCAGCCCGGACAGGGCTACGAGCAGTACTTC.

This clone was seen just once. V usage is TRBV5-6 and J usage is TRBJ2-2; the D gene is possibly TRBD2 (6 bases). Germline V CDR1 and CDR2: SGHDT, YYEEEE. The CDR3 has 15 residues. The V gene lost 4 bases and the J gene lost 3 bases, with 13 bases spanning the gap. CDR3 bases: TGTGCCAGCAGCCAGAGACTAGTCCACACCGGGGAGCTGTTTTTT. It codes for CASSQRLVHTGELFF.

CDR3: CASSATTGYEQYF. The CDR3 DNA is TGTGCCAGCAGCGCGACAACTGGGTACGAGCAGTACTTC. The gene calls are TRBV9 and TRBJ2-7; D remains unclear. V was pared by 3 bases and J by 4 bases, with 11 bases between. The CDR3 totals 13 residues. Germline CDR1 reads SGDLS; CDR2 reads YYNGEE.

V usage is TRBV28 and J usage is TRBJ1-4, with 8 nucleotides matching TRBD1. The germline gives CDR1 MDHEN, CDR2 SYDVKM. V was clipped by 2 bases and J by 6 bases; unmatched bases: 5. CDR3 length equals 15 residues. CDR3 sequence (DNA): TGTGCCAGCAGTTTACTCGACAGGGGCGATGAAAAACTGTTTTTT. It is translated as CASSLLDRGDEKLFF. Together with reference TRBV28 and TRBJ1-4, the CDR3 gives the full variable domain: DVKVTQSSRYLVKRTGEKVFLECVQDMDHENMFWYRQDPGLGLRLIYFSYDVKMKEKGDIPEGYSVSREKKERFSLILESASTNQTSMYLCASSLLDRGDEKLFFGSGTQLSVL.

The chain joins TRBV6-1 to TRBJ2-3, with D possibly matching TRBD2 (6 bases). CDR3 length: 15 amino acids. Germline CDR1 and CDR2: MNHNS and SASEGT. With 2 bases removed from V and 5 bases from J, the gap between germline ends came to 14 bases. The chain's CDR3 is CASSENPGVVDTQYF. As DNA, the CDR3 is TGTGCCAGCAGTGAAAATCCGGGAGTGGTAGATACGCAGTATTTT.

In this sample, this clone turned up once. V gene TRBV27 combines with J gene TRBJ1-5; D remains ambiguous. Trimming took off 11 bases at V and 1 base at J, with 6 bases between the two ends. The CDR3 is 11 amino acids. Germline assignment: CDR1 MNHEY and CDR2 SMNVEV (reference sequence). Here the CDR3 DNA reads TGTGCCCCGGGCAGCAATCAGCCCCAGCATTTT. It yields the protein CAPGSNQPQHF.

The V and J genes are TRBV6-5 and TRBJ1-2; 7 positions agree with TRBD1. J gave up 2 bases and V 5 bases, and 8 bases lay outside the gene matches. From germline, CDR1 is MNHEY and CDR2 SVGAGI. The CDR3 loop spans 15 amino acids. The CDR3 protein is CASSPTGNLNYGYTF. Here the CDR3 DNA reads TGTGCCAGCAGTCCGACAGGGAACTTAAACTATGGCTACACCTTC.

CDR3 in amino acids: CAWSQPPREQYF. As DNA, the CDR3 is TGTGCCTGGAGCCAGCCCCCTCGCGAGCAGTACTTC. V and J are TRBV30 and TRBJ2-7; D gene uncertain. Germline V gene sequence: CDR1 GTSNPN, CDR2 SVGIG (reference sequence). The CDR3 loop spans 12 amino acids. Deletions cut 3 bases from V and 6 bases from J, with 12 bases between.

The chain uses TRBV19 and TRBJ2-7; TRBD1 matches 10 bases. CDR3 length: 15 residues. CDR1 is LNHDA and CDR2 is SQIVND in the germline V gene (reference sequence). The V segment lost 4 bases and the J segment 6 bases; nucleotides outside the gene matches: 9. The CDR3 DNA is TGTGCCAGTAGTAGATCCGGGACAGGGGTCTCCGAGCAGTACTTC. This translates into CASSRSGTGVSEQYF. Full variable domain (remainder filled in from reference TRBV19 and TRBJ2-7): DGGITQSPKYLFRKEGQNVTLSCEQNLNHDAMYWYRQDPGQGLRLIYYSQIVNDFQKGDIAEGYSVSREKKESFPLTVTSAQKNPTAFYLCASSRSGTGVSEQYFGPGTRLTVT.

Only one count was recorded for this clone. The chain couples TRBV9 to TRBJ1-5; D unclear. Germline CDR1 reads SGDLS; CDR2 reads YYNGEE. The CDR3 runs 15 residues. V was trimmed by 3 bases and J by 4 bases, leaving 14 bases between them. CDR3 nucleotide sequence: TGTGCCAGCAGCGCCGAGGGTGGTAGGAATCAGCCCCAGCATTTT. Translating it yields CASSAEGGRNQPQHF.

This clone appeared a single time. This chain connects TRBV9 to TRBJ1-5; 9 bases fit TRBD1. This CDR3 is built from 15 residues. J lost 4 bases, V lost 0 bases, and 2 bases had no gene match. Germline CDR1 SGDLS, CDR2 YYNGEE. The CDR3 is CASSVGGTGNQPQHF. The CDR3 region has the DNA TGTGCCAGCAGCGTAGGGGGGACAGGGAATCAGCCCCAGCATTTT.

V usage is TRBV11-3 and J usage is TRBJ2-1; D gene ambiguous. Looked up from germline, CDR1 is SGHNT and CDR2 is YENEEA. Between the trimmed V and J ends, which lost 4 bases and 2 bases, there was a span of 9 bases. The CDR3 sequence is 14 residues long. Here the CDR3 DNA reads TGTGCCAGCAGCTCGGGTGGACCCTACAATGAGCAGTTCTTC. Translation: CASSSGGPYNEQFF.

The CDR3: CASSPRGSLGNTIYF. CDR3 nucleotides: TGTGCCAGCAGCCCTCGGGGGAGTCTAGGAAACACCATATATTTT. V is TRBV9 and J is TRBJ1-3; a possible D gene is TRBD1 (5 bases). This CDR3 has 15 amino acids. Germline V lookup: CDR1 SGDLS, CDR2 YYNGEE. V was shortened by 4 bases and J by 4 bases, with 15 bases between the two germline ends.

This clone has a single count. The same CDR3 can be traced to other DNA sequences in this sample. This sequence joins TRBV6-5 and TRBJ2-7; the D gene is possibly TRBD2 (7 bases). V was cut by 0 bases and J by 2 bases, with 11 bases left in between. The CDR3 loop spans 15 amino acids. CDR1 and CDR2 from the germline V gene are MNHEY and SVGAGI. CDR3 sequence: CASSYSRGPPYEQYF. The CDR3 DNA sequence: TGTGCCAGCAGTTACTCGCGGGGGCCCCCCTACGAGCAGTACTTC.

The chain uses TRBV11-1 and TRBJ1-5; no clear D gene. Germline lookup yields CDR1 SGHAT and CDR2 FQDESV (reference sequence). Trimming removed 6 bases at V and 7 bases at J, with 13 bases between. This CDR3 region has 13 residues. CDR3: CASSFSSRQPQHF. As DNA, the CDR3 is TGTGCCAGCAGTTTCTCGAGTCGGCAGCCCCAGCATTTT.

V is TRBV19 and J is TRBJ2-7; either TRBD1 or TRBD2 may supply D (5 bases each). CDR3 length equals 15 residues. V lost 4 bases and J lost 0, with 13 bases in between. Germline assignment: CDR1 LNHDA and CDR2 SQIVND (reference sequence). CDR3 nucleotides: TGTGCCAGTAGTACCCAGGGAGATCACTCCTACGAGCAGTACTTC. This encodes CASSTQGDHSYEQYF. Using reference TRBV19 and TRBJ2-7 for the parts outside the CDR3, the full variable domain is DGGITQSPKYLFRKEGQNVTLSCEQNLNHDAMYWYRQDPGQGLRLIYYSQIVNDFQKGDIAEGYSVSREKKESFPLTVTSAQKNPTAFYLCASSTQGDHSYEQYFGPGTRLTVT.

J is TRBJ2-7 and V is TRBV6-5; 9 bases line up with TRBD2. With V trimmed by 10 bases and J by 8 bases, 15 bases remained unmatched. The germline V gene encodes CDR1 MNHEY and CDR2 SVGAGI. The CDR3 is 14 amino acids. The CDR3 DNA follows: TGTGCCACCCGAATTGGGATAGCGGGAGAAAAGCAGTACTTC. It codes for CATRIGIAGEKQYF.

This CDR3 is CASRVGWGEKLFF. CDR3 nucleotides: TGCGCCAGCAGAGTCGGGTGGGGTGAAAAACTGTTTTTT. V and J are TRBV5-1 and TRBJ1-4; no clear D. Germline CDR1 SGHRS, CDR2 YFSETQ. CDR3 length: 13 residues. Trimming took 5 bases from V and 7 from J, leaving 12 bases between them.

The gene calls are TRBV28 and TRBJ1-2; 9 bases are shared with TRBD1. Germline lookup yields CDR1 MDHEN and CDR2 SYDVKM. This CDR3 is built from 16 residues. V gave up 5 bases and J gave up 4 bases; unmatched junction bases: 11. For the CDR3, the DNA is TGTGCCAGCAGTCGAGCGGACAAGACAGGGGGCTATGGCTACACCTTC. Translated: CASSRADKTGGYGYTF.

CDR3 coding DNA: TGCAGCGTTGAACAGGCCCTCGGGGAGCCCCAGCATTTT. Its translation: CSVEQALGEPQHF. The chain has TRBV29-1 and TRBJ1-5; D gene ambiguous. The CDR3 sequence is 13 residues long. CDR1 and CDR2 (germline): SQVTM, ANQGSEA. Trimming took 2 bases from V and 8 from J, leaving 13 bases between them.

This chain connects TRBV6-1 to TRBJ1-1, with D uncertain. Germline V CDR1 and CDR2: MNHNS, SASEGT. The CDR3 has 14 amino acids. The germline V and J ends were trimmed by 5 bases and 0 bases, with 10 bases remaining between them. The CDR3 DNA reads TGTGCCAGCAGTTCCGGCCTCATGAACACTGAAGCTTTCTTT. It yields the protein CASSSGLMNTEAFF.

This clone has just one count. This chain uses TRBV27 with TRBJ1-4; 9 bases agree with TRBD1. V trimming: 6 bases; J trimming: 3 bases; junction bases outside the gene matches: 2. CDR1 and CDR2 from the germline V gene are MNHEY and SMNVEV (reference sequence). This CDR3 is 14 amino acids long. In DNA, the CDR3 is TGTGCCAGCAGCCGGGACAGGGCTAATGAAAAACTGTTTTTT. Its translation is CASSRDRANEKLFF. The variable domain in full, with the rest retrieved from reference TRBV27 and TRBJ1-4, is EAQVTQNPRYLITVTGKKLTVTCSQNMNHEYMSWYRQDPGLGLRQIYYSMNVEVTDKGDVPEGYKVSRKEKRNFPLILESPSPNQTSLYFCASSRDRANEKLFFGSGTQLSVL.

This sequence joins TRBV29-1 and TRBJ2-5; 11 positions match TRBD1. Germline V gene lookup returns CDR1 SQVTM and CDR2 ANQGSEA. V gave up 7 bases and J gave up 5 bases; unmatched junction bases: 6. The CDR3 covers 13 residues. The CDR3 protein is CSAGQGALETQYF. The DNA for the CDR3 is TGCAGCGCAGGACAGGGGGCGCTTGAGACCCAGTACTTC.

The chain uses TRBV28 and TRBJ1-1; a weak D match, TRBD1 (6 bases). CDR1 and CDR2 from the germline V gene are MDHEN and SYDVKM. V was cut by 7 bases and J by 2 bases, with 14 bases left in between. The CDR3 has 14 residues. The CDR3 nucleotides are TGTGCCAGCACTGAGGGGGGGGGTAACACTGAAGCTTTCTTT. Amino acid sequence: CASTEGGGNTEAFF.

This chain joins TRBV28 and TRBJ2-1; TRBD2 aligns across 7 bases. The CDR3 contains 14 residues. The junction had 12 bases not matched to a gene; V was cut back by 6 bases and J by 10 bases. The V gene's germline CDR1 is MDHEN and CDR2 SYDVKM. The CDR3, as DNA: TGTGCCAGCAGGCGACAAGCGGGAAGGGGCGAGCAGTTCTTC. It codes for CASRRQAGRGEQFF.

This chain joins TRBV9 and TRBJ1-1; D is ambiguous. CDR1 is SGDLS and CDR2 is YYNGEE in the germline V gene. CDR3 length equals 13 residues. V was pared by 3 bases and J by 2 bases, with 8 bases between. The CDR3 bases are TGTGCCAGCAGCGCCCAACCTAACACTGAAGCTTTCTTT. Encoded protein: CASSAQPNTEAFF. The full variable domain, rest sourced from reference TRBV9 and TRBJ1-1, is DSGVTQTPKHLITATGQRVTLRCSPRSGDLSVYWYQQSLDQGLQFLIQYYNGEERAKGNILERFSAQQFPDLHSELNLSSLELGDSALYFCASSAQPNTEAFFGQGTRLTVV.

The CDR3 reads CASSLATRVWEETQYF. The CDR3 DNA reads as TGTGCCAGCAGCTTGGCCACCAGGGTTTGGGAAGAGACCCAGTACTTC. The chain combines TRBV5-4 with TRBJ2-5, with D possibly matching TRBD1 (5 bases). CDR1 is SGHNT and CDR2 is YYREEE in the germline V gene (reference sequence). V lost 0 bases and J 3 bases, leaving 15 bases between the germline ends. The length of the CDR3 is 16 residues.

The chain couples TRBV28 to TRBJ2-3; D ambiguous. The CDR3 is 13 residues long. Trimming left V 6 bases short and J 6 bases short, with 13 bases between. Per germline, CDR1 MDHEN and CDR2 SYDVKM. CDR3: CASRSSPSDTQYF. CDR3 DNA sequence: TGTGCCAGCAGGTCGAGCCCTTCCGATACGCAGTATTTT. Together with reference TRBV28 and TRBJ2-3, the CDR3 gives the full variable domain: DVKVTQSSRYLVKRTGEKVFLECVQDMDHENMFWYRQDPGLGLRLIYFSYDVKMKEKGDIPEGYSVSREKKERFSLILESASTNQTSMYLCASRSSPSDTQYFGPGTRLTVL.

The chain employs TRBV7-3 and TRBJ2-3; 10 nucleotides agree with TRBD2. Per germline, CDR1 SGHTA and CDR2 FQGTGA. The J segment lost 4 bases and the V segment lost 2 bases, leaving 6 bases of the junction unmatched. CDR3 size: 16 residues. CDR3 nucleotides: TGTGCCAGCAGCTTAGGGAGCGGGAGGGCCGCAGATACGCAGTATTTT. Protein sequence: CASSLGSGRAADTQYF.

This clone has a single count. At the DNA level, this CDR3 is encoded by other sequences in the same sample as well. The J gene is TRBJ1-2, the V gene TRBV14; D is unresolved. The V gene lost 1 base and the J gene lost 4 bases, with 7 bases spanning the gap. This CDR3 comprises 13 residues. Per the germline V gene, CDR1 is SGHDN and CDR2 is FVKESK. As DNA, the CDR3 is TGTGCCAGCAGCCAAGTTACCGCCTATGGCTACACCTTC. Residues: CASSQVTAYGYTF.

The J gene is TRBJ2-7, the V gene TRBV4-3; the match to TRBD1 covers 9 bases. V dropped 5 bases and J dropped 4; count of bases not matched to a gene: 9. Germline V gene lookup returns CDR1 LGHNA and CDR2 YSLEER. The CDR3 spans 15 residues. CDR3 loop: CASSTGTGTFYEQYF. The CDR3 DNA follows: TGCGCCAGCAGCACCGGGACAGGGACCTTTTACGAGCAGTACTTC.

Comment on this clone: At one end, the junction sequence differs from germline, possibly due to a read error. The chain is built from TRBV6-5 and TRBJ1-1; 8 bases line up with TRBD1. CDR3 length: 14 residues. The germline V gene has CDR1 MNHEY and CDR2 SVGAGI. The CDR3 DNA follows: TGTGCCATCAGTGGGACAGGCAGGAACACTGAAGCTTTCTTT. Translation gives CAISGTGRNTEAFF.